This TCR beta chain comes out of a study of T cell changes during pregnancy in multiple sclerosis. Germline V gene data show CDR1 as ENHRY and CDR2 as SYGVKD. The J segment lost 4 bases and the V segment lost 2 bases, leaving 6 bases of the junction unmatched. This CDR3 has 16 residues. Sequenced by immunoSEQ multiplex PCR; TCRdb stores in-frame clones only, minus some. The sample has 79,000 or so clones, 80% to 90% seen once. This TCR was sampled from a female donor with multiple sclerosis, enrolled in a pregnancy study. The rearrangement uses TRBV10-3 and TRBJ2-5, with TRBD2 identical over 11 bases. The sequenced sample was peripheral blood, obtained before pregnancy. The CDR3 DNA sequence: TGTGCCATCAGTGAGGGGACTAGCGGACTTATAGAGACCCAGTACTTC. This translates into CAISEGTSGLIETQYF.